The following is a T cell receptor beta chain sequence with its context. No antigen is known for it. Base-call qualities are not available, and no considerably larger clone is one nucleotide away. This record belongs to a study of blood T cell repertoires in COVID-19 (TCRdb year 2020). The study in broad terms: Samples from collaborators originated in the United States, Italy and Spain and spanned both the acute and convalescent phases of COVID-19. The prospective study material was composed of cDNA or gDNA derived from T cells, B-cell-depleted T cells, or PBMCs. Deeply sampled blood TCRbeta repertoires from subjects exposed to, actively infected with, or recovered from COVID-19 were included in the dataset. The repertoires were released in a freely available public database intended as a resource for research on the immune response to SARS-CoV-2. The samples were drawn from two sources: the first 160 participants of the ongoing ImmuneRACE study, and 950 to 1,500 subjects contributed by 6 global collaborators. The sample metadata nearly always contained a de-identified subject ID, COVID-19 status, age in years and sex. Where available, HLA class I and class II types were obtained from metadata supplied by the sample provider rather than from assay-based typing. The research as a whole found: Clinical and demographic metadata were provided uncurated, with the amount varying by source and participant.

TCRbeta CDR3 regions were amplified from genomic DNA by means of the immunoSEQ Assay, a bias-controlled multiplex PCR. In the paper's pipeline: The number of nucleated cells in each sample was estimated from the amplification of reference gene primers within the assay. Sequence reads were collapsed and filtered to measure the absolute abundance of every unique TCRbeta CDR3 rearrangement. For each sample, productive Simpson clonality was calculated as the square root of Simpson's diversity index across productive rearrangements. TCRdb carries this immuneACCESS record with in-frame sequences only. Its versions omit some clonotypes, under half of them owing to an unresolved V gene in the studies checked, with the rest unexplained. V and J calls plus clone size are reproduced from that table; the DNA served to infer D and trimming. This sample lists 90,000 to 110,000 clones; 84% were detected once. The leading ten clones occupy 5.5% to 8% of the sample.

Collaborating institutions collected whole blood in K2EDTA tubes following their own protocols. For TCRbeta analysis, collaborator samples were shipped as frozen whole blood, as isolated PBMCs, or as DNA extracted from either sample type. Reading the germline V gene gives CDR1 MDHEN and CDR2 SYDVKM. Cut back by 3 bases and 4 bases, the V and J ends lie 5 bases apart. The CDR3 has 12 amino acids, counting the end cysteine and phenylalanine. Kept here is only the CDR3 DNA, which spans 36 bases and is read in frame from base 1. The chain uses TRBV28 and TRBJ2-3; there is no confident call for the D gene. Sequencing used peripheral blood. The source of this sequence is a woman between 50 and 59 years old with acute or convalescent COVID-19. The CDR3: CASSFEADTQYF. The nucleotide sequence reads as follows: TGTGCCAGCAGTTTCGAGGCAGATACGCAGTATTTT.